Presented here are 19 T cell receptor beta chains from one specimen sequenced in a study of shared clonotypes between healthy human individuals. Repertoires were generated with immunoSEQ multiplex PCR, while TCRdb's copy carries only in-frame clones and drops some. The repertoire has roughly 2,300,000 clones, 85% to 95% of them found once; the top ten carry approximately 0.41%. Input material: naive CD4+ T cells from PBMCs. This sample's subset: CD45RA+ positively selected. The receptors shown here come from a young man in good health. Some clones in this sample may be carry-over from other donors' samples.

This clone showed up just once. The chain links TRBV5-4 to TRBJ2-1; no reliable D call. CDR1 is SGHNT, CDR2 YYREEE, per germline (reference sequence). The CDR3 extends over 16 amino acids. Trimming shortened V by 0 bases and J by 0 bases, and 10 bases separated the two germline ends. CDR3 sequence reads: CASSLGAVSSYNEQFF. The CDR3 nucleotides read TGTGCCAGCAGCTTGGGGGCGGTGAGCTCCTACAATGAGCAGTTCTTC.

This chain joins TRBV5-1 and TRBJ2-3; D gene ambiguous. The CDR3 contains 20 residues. V lost 0 bases and J 8 bases, leaving 31 bases between the germline ends. Germline V gene data show CDR1 as SGHRS and CDR2 as YFSETQ. Here the CDR3 DNA reads TGCGCCAGCAGCTTGGGAAACGCGGCCGGCAGAATCCTCCCACCAGCTACGCAGTATTTT. This sequence encodes CASSLGNAAGRILPPATQYF.

In its sample, this clone was seen once. The J gene is TRBJ2-3, the V gene TRBV5-1; D may match TRBD1 or TRBD2 (6 bases each). The CDR3 is 16 amino acids. Germline V gene data show CDR1 as SGHRS and CDR2 as YFSETQ. V lost 6 bases to trimming and J lost 5 bases, with 22 bases between them. CDR3 sequence reads: CASTLGAGAGGDTQYF. As DNA, the CDR3 is TGCGCCAGCACTTTGGGGGCAGGGGCCGGGGGAGATACGCAGTATTTT.

The chain couples TRBV2 to TRBJ1-4, with 8 bases lining up with TRBD1. J was trimmed by 8 bases and V by 6 bases; bases with no gene match: 8. The germline V gene encodes CDR1 SNHLY and CDR2 FYNNEI. CDR3 length equals 14 residues. The CDR3 here is CASSGGTGWEKLFF. The CDR3 DNA reads TGTGCCAGCAGCGGAGGGACAGGTTGGGAAAAACTGTTTTTT.

A few counts support this clone. This chain joins TRBV11-2 and TRBJ1-4; D is perhaps TRBD1 (5 bases). This CDR3 is built from 15 residues. V was shortened by 3 bases and J by 8 bases, with 16 bases between the two germline ends. Germline assignment: CDR1 SGHAT and CDR2 FQNNGV. CDR3 protein: CASSLMRDSNEKLFF. DNA for the CDR3: TGTGCCAGCAGCTTGATGCGCGACAGTAACGAAAAACTGTTTTTT.

The CDR3 loop reads CASRRDPGGNEQFF. In DNA form, the CDR3 reads TGCGCCAGCAGACGCGACCCCGGAGGTAATGAGCAGTTCTTC. The V call is TRBV10-2, the J call TRBJ2-1, with D possibly being TRBD2 (5 bases). There are 14 residues in the CDR3. Germline V gene lookup returns CDR1 WSHSY and CDR2 SAAADI. The V end was cut by 6 bases, the J end by 7 bases, with 16 bases between.

With regard to this clone: The sample holds other DNA sequences that translate to the same CDR3. The CDR3 DNA reads as TGTGCCAGCAGCGCCCTCTCTGGGGCCAACGTCCTGACTTTC. Its protein is CASSALSGANVLTF. The chain has TRBV27 and TRBJ2-6; D remains unclear. Per germline, CDR1 MNHEY and CDR2 SMNVEV (reference sequence). This CDR3 has 14 residues. The V and J ends lost 6 bases and 0 bases respectively, with 6 bases between them. Full variable domain (rest looked up from reference TRBV27 and TRBJ2-6): EAQVTQNPRYLITVTGKKLTVTCSQNMNHEYMSWYRQDPGLGLRQIYYSMNVEVTDKGDVPEGYKVSRKEKRNFPLILESPSPNQTSLYFCASSALSGANVLTFGAGSRLTVL.

Notes on this clone: The same CDR3 can be traced to other DNA sequences in this sample. The rearrangement uses TRBV11-3 and TRBJ1-1; D is uncertain. The CDR3 runs 13 residues. Trimming cost V 3 bases and J 1 base, with 6 bases left between them. Germline lookup yields CDR1 SGHNT and CDR2 YENEEA. The CDR3, as DNA: TGTGCCAGCAGCTTCGCAGAGAACACTGAAGCTTTCTTT. It specifies CASSFAENTEAFF.

The genes are TRBV11-2 and TRBJ2-3; 8 nucleotides match TRBD1. The CDR3 extends over 15 amino acids. Germline V gives CDR1 SGHAT, CDR2 FQNNGV. Trimming cost V 5 bases and J 6 bases; bases outside gene matches: 10. CDR3 in DNA: TGTGCCAGCAGCCGAAGACAGGGGACGTTCGATACGCAGTATTTT. It translates to CASSRRQGTFDTQYF.

The chain employs TRBV5-1 and TRBJ1-2, with a tentative D call TRBD1 (5 bases). This CDR3 is built from 16 residues. CDR1 and CDR2 from the germline V gene are SGHRS and YFSETQ. Trimming took off 2 bases at V and 3 bases at J, with 17 bases between the two ends. In DNA form, the CDR3 reads TGCGCCAGCAGCTTAAGGGGTTCGCCTTTCGACTATGGCTACACCTTC. It encodes CASSLRGSPFDYGYTF.

This clone was counted a few times. This rearrangement joins TRBV28 to TRBJ1-2; 7 bases map to TRBD1. Germline V gene lookup returns CDR1 MDHEN and CDR2 SYDVKM. This CDR3 has 12 residues. After removal of 5 bases from V and 10 bases from J, the junction contained 7 bases not matched to a gene. This CDR3 reads CASSGSQGSYTF. The CDR3 nucleotides read TGTGCCAGCAGTGGCTCACAGGGGTCCTACACCTTC.

As DNA, the CDR3 is TGTGCCAGCAGTTACTCGAACAGGCCCCAGCATTTT. This sequence encodes CASSYSNRPQHF. The chain links TRBV6-6 to TRBJ1-5; unclear D gene. CDR3 length: 12 amino acids. The germline V gene has CDR1 MNHNY and CDR2 SVGAGI (reference sequence). The V end lost 0 bases, the J end lost 9 bases, and 6 bases lay between the germline ends.

The gene calls are TRBV5-1 and TRBJ2-3; weak D call: TRBD2 (5 bases). This CDR3 spans 16 amino acids. V was cut by 0 bases and J by 0 bases, with 11 bases left in between. Germline CDR1 SGHRS, CDR2 YFSETQ. CDR3 region: CASSLGVSDSTDTQYF. DNA of the CDR3: TGCGCCAGCAGCTTGGGGGTTAGCGATAGCACAGATACGCAGTATTTT.

The chain has TRBV11-2 and TRBJ1-1, with a tentative D call TRBD1 (5 bases). V was cut by 1 base and J by 11 bases, with 17 bases left in between. The length of the CDR3 is 14 residues. Germline V gene data show CDR1 as SGHAT and CDR2 as FQNNGV. CDR3 amino acids: CASSLVGRGQGAFF. The CDR3 DNA sequence: TGTGCCAGCAGCTTAGTCGGGAGGGGCCAAGGGGCTTTCTTT.

This sequence joins TRBV28 and TRBJ2-7, with D tentatively TRBD1 or TRBD2 (6 bases each). Trimming removed 9 bases from V and 2 bases from J, with 11 bases in between. Germline CDR1 MDHEN, CDR2 SYDVKM. CDR3 size: 12 residues. CDR3 DNA sequence: TGTGCCAGTGTCGGGGGCCCCTACGAGCAGTACTTC. As protein: CASVGGPYEQYF.

The chain combines TRBV7-2 with TRBJ1-2; D call uncertain. The CDR3 length is 17 residues. V lost 1 base to trimming and J lost 8 bases, with 23 bases between them. Germline-derived CDR1 and CDR2 are SGHTA and FQGNSA. This CDR3 is CASSLEGGGSPYGGYTF. CDR3 sequence (DNA): TGTGCCAGCAGCTTAGAAGGCGGTGGCTCGCCATACGGGGGCTACACCTTC.

V and J are TRBV18 and TRBJ2-5; possible D gene TRBD2, 6 bases. The CDR3 runs to 15 residues. The ends were cut back, 3 bases at V and 0 bases at J, with 11 bases in the middle. Germline V CDR1 and CDR2: KGHSH, LQKENI. CDR3 in amino acids: CASSPLGGDQETQYF. The CDR3 coding sequence is TGTGCCAGCTCACCCCTCGGGGGAGACCAAGAGACCCAGTACTTC.

The rearrangement links TRBV5-4 to TRBJ1-3, with 7 bases aligning to TRBD1. CDR1 is SGHNT and CDR2 is YYREEE in the germline V gene (reference sequence). This CDR3 contains 13 residues. Losses at the gene ends were 10 bases for V and 4 bases for J; bases not matched to a gene: 8. In DNA, the CDR3 is TGTGCCGGAGGGACAGCCGCAGGAAACACCATATATTTT. Its protein is CAGGTAAGNTIYF.

The chain is built from TRBV5-1 and TRBJ2-2; D might be TRBD2 (5 bases). The germline CDR1 and CDR2 sequences are SGHRS and YFSETQ. V dropped 0 bases and J dropped 4 bases, with 10 bases sitting between them. The CDR3 runs to 15 residues. Here the CDR3 reads CASSLVLVSTGELFF. Written as DNA, the CDR3 is TGCGCCAGCAGCTTGGTACTAGTAAGCACCGGGGAGCTGTTTTTT.